This TCR beta chain appears in the sequencing data of a study of immune heterogeneity within non-small cell lung tumors (dated by TCRdb to the late 2010s). Regarding the research as a whole: By histology, the tumors were a few squamous cell carcinomas, approximately 10 non-squamous carcinomas and 1 tumor not otherwise specified. TCR repertoires were analyzed from approximately 60 tumor loci of about 15 patients, while transcriptome data covered only roughly 43 loci from some eleven patients. For mutant peptides 8 to 11 amino acids long, netMHCpan-3.0 predicted neoantigen binding to the HLA alleles of each patient. To examine intratumoral immune heterogeneity, the study used whole-exome sequencing, RNA-seq and TCR beta repertoire sequencing on multiple spatially distinct regions of each NSCLC tumor.

The junction shows trimming of 0 bases on V and 7 bases on J, plus 11 bases between the germline ends. From the germline V gene, CDR1 is SGDLS and CDR2 is YYNGEE. The CDR3, cysteine through phenylalanine, is 15 amino acids long. Only the CDR3 part of the read is kept: 45 bases, read in frame from the first base. Study-level results and caveats: For the most part, high-frequency TCR beta clonotypes differed from one individual patient to another. Local T-cell repertoire clonality showed a statistically significant but moderate positive correlation with local tumor mutational burden (R 0.3 to 0.35). Within a patient, the same dominant CDR3B clonotypes appeared at multiple loci, but different tumor locations also contained unique high-frequency clones.

This clonotype was counted only a few times. Its target antigen remains unknown. There are no base qualities to consult, and no much larger clone falls within one base. The TCR beta CDR3 region was amplified with a multiplex PCR system whose first round of around 10 cycles used 32 V-gene forward primers and 13 J-gene reverse primers. The first PCR round used a QIAGEN Multiplex PCR Kit, and the primer sequences were filed in Chinese patent CN105087789A. In a second PCR round, Illumina universal primers were added with the Phusion High-Fidelity PCR Kit. The TCR libraries underwent paired-end sequencing with a read length of 151 bp on the Illumina HiSeq X Ten platform. The authors' analysis ran thus. Reads without multiplex PCR primers were removed using Cutadapt, read pairs were merged using PEAR, and CDR3 regions were called using MiXCR with default settings. Repertoire diversity was assessed by Shannon entropy, and clonality was calculated as one minus the Shannon entropy divided by the ln of the count of productive unique sequences. A clonotype counted as a dominant or high-frequency T-cell clone when its frequency was 0.5% or higher. In TCRdb, the public reads were trimmed at Q25 with fastp and aligned with MiXCR, with productive beta chains retained. CDR3 protein sequences are deduplicated, and each keeps its most common genes and DNA. TCRdb, not the original authors, processed these V and J calls. Recorded for this sample are 5,000 or so distinct CDR3 sequences; roughly 19% of them occurred a single time. The top ten clones comprise around 9.9% of the sample.

The TCR template was genomic DNA extracted from bulk tumor tissue, and 500 to 650 ng of gDNA was amplified for each sample. During surgery, multiple biopsies were taken from each primary tumor and placed as far apart as possible within the tumor mass. The study cohort was described as untreated, and the patients were newly diagnosed NSCLC cases having curative surgery. The samples came from over twelve patients with newly diagnosed non-small cell lung cancer who were having surgery intended to be curative. The resected tumor masses were reviewed by two independent pathologists. Only DNA and RNA samples of high quality went on to sequencing.

This clonotype originated in a man aged 60 to 75 with non-small cell lung cancer. This sequence uses TRBV9 and TRBJ1-6; the D gene identity is not certain. Sequenced material: lung tumor tissue. The DNA reads TGTGCCAGCAGCGTAGAGGCCAAAAGGAATTCACCCCTCCACTTT. Its coded protein is CASSVEAKRNSPLHF.